One sample yielded the 8 T cell receptor beta chains listed below, sequenced in a study of blood T cell repertoires in COVID-19 (TCRdb year 2020). To prepare the library, the immunoSEQ multiplex PCR assay was applied. In its TCRdb copy, this immuneACCESS table keeps in-frame sequences only and misses some clones. Where compared with another copy, unresolved V genes explain less than half of these, and the others have no known cause. The sample table records more than 250,000 clones; approximately 90% of these occur just once. The leading ten clones occupy roughly 5.9% of the sample. Material: peripheral blood. These receptors came from a woman aged 45-60 years with COVID-19, enrolled during active disease.

The chain has TRBV5-1 and TRBJ2-2; possibly TRBD2 for D (5 bases). Germline-derived CDR1 and CDR2 are SGHRS and YFSETQ. This CDR3 comprises 15 residues. V was clipped by 7 bases and J by 0 bases, with 13 bases between them. Here the CDR3 DNA reads TGCGCCAGCGACCCCAGCGGAACGAACACCGGGGAGCTGTTTTTT. Encoded protein: CASDPSGTNTGELFF.

CDR3 residues: CASSVRQGLRQYF. The CDR3 coding sequence is TGTGCCAGCAGCGTACGACAGGGCTTACGGCAGTACTTC. The rearrangement links TRBV3-1 (or the pseudogene TRBV3-2) to TRBJ2-7; TRBD1 aligns across 7 bases. The junction had 10 bases not matched to a gene; V was cut back by 5 bases and J by 9 bases. Germline values: CDR1 LGHDT, CDR2 YNNKEL (reference sequence). CDR3 length equals 13 residues.

The chain is built from TRBV11-3 and TRBJ2-3, with 9 bases identical to TRBD2. Per the germline V gene, CDR1 is SGHNT and CDR2 is YENEEA. The V gene end was trimmed by 3 bases and the J gene end by 0 bases; junction bases not matched to a gene: 4. CDR3 length: 16 amino acids. This CDR3 reads CASSLTTSGSTDTQYF. The DNA of the CDR3 is TGTGCCAGCAGCTTGACAACTAGCGGGAGCACAGATACGCAGTATTTT.

The V call is TRBV7-8, the J call TRBJ1-1, with TRBD1 as a possible D gene (5 bases). Per the germline V gene, CDR1 is SGHVS and CDR2 is FQNEAQ. V lost 2 bases and J 2 bases, leaving 15 bases between the germline ends. This CDR3 is built from 16 residues. CDR3 bases: TGTGCCAGCAGCTTACAGGGCGCGGGGGATAACACTGAAGCTTTCTTT. This gives the protein CASSLQGAGDNTEAFF. The full variable domain, rest sourced from reference TRBV7-8 and TRBJ1-1, is GAGVSQSPRYKVAKRGQDVALRCDPISGHVSLFWYQQALGQGPEFLTYFQNEAQLDKSGLPSDRFFAERPEGSVSTLKIQRTQQEDSAVYLCASSLQGAGDNTEAFFGQGTRLTVV.

The chain joins TRBV5-4 to TRBJ2-5; the D gene is possibly TRBD1 (6 bases). CDR1 SGHNT and CDR2 YYREEE come from the germline V gene (reference sequence). V dropped 4 bases and J dropped 5 bases, with 12 bases sitting between them. This CDR3 is 13 amino acids long. The CDR3 DNA is TGTGCCAGCAGCCCTACAGGGTGGGAGACCCAGTACTTC. Its translation: CASSPTGWETQYF.

The sample holds many counts of this clone. This rearrangement joins TRBV11-3 to TRBJ2-5, with 7 bases identical to TRBD2. The junction had 13 bases not matched to a gene; V was cut back by 5 bases and J by 7 bases. The CDR3 contains 15 residues. Per germline, CDR1 SGHNT and CDR2 YENEEA. The CDR3 DNA reads as TGTGCCAGCAGCCCCCCGAGCGGGACCCTTGGGACCCAGTACTTC. Protein product: CASSPPSGTLGTQYF. Using reference TRBV11-3 and TRBJ2-5 for the parts outside the CDR3, the full variable domain is EAGVVQSPRYKIIEKKQPVAFWCNPISGHNTLYWYLQNLGQGPELLIRYENEEAVDDSQLPKDRFSAERLKGVDSTLKIQPAELGDSAVYLCASSPPSGTLGTQYFGPGTRLLVL.

The V and J genes are TRBV11-3 and TRBJ1-1; TRBD1 aligns across 9 bases. CDR1 is SGHNT and CDR2 is YENEEA in the germline V gene. The trim removed 5 bases at V and 5 bases at J, leaving 6 bases unmatched. The CDR3 is made up of 14 amino acids. This CDR3 reads CASSGTGKGTEAFF. The CDR3 region has the DNA TGTGCCAGCAGCGGGACAGGGAAAGGGACTGAAGCTTTCTTT.

This chain connects TRBV6-5 to TRBJ1-5, with D maybe TRBD1 (5 bases). CDR1 is MNHEY and CDR2 is SVGAGI in the germline V gene. Between the trimmed V and J ends, which lost 6 bases and 6 bases, there was a span of 18 bases. The length of the CDR3 is 15 residues. CDR3 sequence: CASSSNPGFSQPQHF. CDR3 DNA: TGTGCCAGCAGCTCAAACCCAGGGTTTTCTCAGCCCCAGCATTTT.